The 7 T cell receptor beta chains given below trace back to one sample, sequenced in a study of low-dose radiotherapy and immunotherapy resistance in tumors (dated by TCRdb to 2022 to 2024). To make first-strand cDNA, Superscript III was used along with a set of TRAV- and TRBV-specific primers so that both the TCRalpha and TCRbeta chains were covered. TCRs were amplified with Phusion for roughly 20 PCR cycles, with a constant-region primer paired with the adapter attached to the V primers. In TCRdb, the public reads were trimmed at Q25 with fastp and aligned with MiXCR, with productive beta chains retained. CDR3 protein duplicates are merged, each entry listing the most common genes and DNA. In all, the sample holds around 11,000 distinct CDR3 sequences, and roughly half of those were seen once. Over 7% of the sample goes to the ten largest clones. The receptors shown here come from a human donor with advanced metastatic prostate, ovarian, gallbladder or colorectal cancer (not recorded which). This table probably holds off-target reads from a library built for another chain.

This CDR3 reads CASGVSGANVLTF. The CDR3 DNA is TGTGCCAGCGGGGTCTCTGGGGCCAACGTCCTGACTTTC. The chain couples TRBV2 to TRBJ2-6; unclear D gene. The CDR3 is 13 residues long. CDR1 is SNHLY and CDR2 is FYNNEI in the germline V gene. V lost 8 bases to trimming and J lost 0 bases, with 5 bases between them.

The chain employs TRBV27 and TRBJ2-7; TRBD1 matches at 7 bases. Germline V gene data show CDR1 as MNHEY and CDR2 as SMNVEV (reference sequence). The CDR3 runs 13 residues. V trimming: 3 bases; J trimming: 3 bases; junction bases outside the gene matches: 2. CDR3 amino acids: CASSLGTVYEQYF. The CDR3 nucleotides read TGTGCCAGCAGTTTGGGGACAGTCTACGAGCAGTACTTC.

This clonotype was counted only a few times. The chain joins TRBV3-1 to TRBJ2-7; 10 bases line up with TRBD2. The CDR3 contains 12 residues. J was trimmed by 7 bases and V by 5 bases; bases with no gene match: 2. Germline V gives CDR1 LGHDT, CDR2 YNNKEL (reference sequence). The CDR3 loop reads CASSLAGGEQYF. The CDR3 nucleotides read TGTGCCAGCAGCTTAGCGGGGGGAGAGCAGTACTTC.

The V and J genes are TRBV19 and TRBJ2-1, with 8 bases fitting TRBD2. V lost 6 bases to trimming and J lost 10 bases; unmatched junction nucleotides: 11. The V gene's germline CDR1 is LNHDA and CDR2 SQIVND (reference sequence). This CDR3 has 14 amino acids. The CDR3 loop reads CASRGPSGSGEQFF. CDR3 in DNA: TGTGCCAGTAGGGGTCCTAGCGGGTCTGGGGAGCAGTTCTTC.

V gene TRBV12-3 or TRBV12-4 combines with J gene TRBJ1-2; 10 nucleotides line up with TRBD1. J was trimmed by 4 bases and V by 8 bases; bases with no gene match: 10. CDR3 length equals 15 residues. CDR3 in DNA: TGTGCCAGCCGAAAAAGACAGGGGGCGATCTATGGCTACACCTTC. Translated: CASRKRQGAIYGYTF.

This chain connects TRBV1 to TRBJ1-4; the DNA was not compared with TRBD1, the D call given in the table. TRBV1 is classified as a pseudogene. The CDR3 has 17 amino acids. DNA for the CDR3: TGCACCAGCAGCCAAAAGACAGGGTGGGCAACTAATGAAAAACTGTTTTTT. It specifies CTSSQKTGWATNEKLFF.

For this clonotype: At one end the junction does not follow the germline gene, possibly because of a read error. The chain couples TRBV4-1 to TRBJ1-5; D unresolved. CDR1 is MGHRA, CDR2 YSYEKL, per germline. The CDR3 extends over 16 amino acids. CDR3 in DNA: TGCGCCAGCAGCCAAGAAGGAGGGAGCGAGAATCAGCCCCAGCTTTTT. It translates to CASSQEGGSENQPQLF.